The 26 T cell receptor beta chains below all came from one sample that was sequenced in a study of blood T cell repertoires in COVID-19. Profiled with immunoSEQ multiplex PCR; TCRdb holds only in-frame clones, not every one. Of roughly 120,000 clones in the sample, over 70% were seen once. Sequencing used peripheral blood. The receptor set was obtained from a human donor in a cohort sampled during active or convalescent COVID-19.

This clone has more than one count but fewer than ten. The chain is built from TRBV11-2 and TRBJ2-1; possibly TRBD2 for D (5 bases). The germline V gene encodes CDR1 SGHAT and CDR2 FQNNGV. The CDR3 covers 13 residues. Trimming left V 3 bases short and J 4 bases short, with 7 bases between. The chain's CDR3 is CASSLGAYNEQFF. The CDR3 DNA sequence: TGTGCCAGCAGCTTGGGAGCGTACAATGAGCAGTTCTTC.

This clone was detected only a few times. The chain is built from TRBV12-3 or TRBV12-4 and TRBJ1-5; no reliable D call. This CDR3 is built from 13 residues. Trimming left V 10 bases short and J 6 bases short, with 16 bases between. For the CDR3, the DNA is TGTGCCACCCAAGGGTATCGGGGTCAGCCCCAGCATTTT. Translated: CATQGYRGQPQHF.

In nucleotides, the CDR3 is TGTGCCAGCTCCTCGTCCGACAGCATGAACACTGAAGCTTTCTTT. Protein sequence: CASSSSDSMNTEAFF. The V call is TRBV9, the J call TRBJ1-1, with D tentatively TRBD1 (5 bases). The germline V and J ends were trimmed by 7 bases and 0 bases, with 16 bases remaining between them. The CDR3 consists of 15 residues. The V gene's germline CDR1 is SGDLS and CDR2 YYNGEE.

The chain's CDR3 is CASSFAGTGLTGANVLTF. Here the CDR3 DNA reads TGTGCCAGCTCATTTGCCGGGACAGGGCTCACTGGGGCCAACGTCCTGACTTTC. The chain couples TRBV18 to TRBJ2-6, with 9 nucleotides matching TRBD1. With V trimmed by 5 bases and J by 2 bases, 10 bases remained unmatched. CDR3 length: 18 residues. From germline, CDR1 is KGHSH and CDR2 LQKENI.

V usage is TRBV10-3 and J usage is TRBJ2-7, with 7 bases identical to TRBD1. The CDR3 extends over 14 amino acids. Germline CDR1 is ENHRY and CDR2 is SYGVKD. J was trimmed by 4 bases and V by 6 bases; bases with no gene match: 9. The CDR3 spells CAIRGDSLGYEQYF. CDR3 sequence (DNA): TGTGCCATCAGGGGGGACAGTTTAGGTTACGAGCAGTACTTC.

The chain links TRBV6-5 to TRBJ1-2; 9 nucleotides line up with TRBD1. From germline, CDR1 is MNHEY and CDR2 SVGAGI. J lost 9 bases, V lost 5 bases, and 10 bases had no gene match. There are 14 residues in the CDR3. CDR3 sequence (DNA): TGTGCCAGCAGTCCGACAGGGGGTTTCTCTCGCTACACCTTC. It translates to CASSPTGGFSRYTF.

The chain combines TRBV11-2 with TRBJ1-4; no firm D call. Trimming left V 1 base short and J 11 bases short, with 17 bases between. Germline loops: CDR1 SGHAT, CDR2 FQNNGV. CDR3 size: 15 residues. Written as DNA, the CDR3 is TGTGCCAGCAGCTTAGGAGACGGCGGAACGGGGAAACTGTTTTTT. Its protein product is CASSLGDGGTGKLFF. Together with reference TRBV11-2 and TRBJ1-4, the CDR3 gives the full variable domain: EAGVAQSPRYKIIEKRQSVAFWCNPISGHATLYWYQQILGQGPKLLIQFQNNGVVDDSQLPKDRFSAERLKGVDSTLKIQPAKLEDSAVYLCASSLGDGGTGKLFFGSGTQLSVL.

This chain uses TRBV29-1 with TRBJ2-7, with 9 bases lining up with TRBD1. J lost 3 bases, V lost 7 bases, and 7 bases had no gene match. Germline-derived CDR1 and CDR2 are SQVTM and ANQGSEA. The CDR3 spans 13 residues. CDR3 DNA sequence: TGCAGCGCCGGGGGACAGGGCCACTACGAGCAGTACTTC. It translates to CSAGGQGHYEQYF.

This clone appeared once. This chain links TRBV6-4 with TRBJ1-1, with 8 bases that match TRBD1. This CDR3 has 15 amino acids. CDR1 MRHNA and CDR2 SNTAGT come from the germline V gene. V shed 2 bases, J shed 3 bases, and the junction held 5 bases outside the gene matches. The CDR3 reads CASSDQPGGYTEAFF. The CDR3 DNA follows: TGTGCCAGCAGTGACCAACCAGGGGGCTACACTGAAGCTTTCTTT.

V gene TRBV19 combines with J gene TRBJ2-3; 8 bases map to TRBD2. The CDR3 is 16 residues long. CDR1 and CDR2 from the germline V gene are LNHDA and SQIVND (reference sequence). V gave up 8 bases and J gave up 6 bases; unmatched junction bases: 16. CDR3 in DNA: TGTGCCAGTGGGACCGATCTAGCGGGCGCCCTGGATACGCAGTATTTT. Translating it yields CASGTDLAGALDTQYF.

The rearrangement links TRBV19 to TRBJ2-3, with TRBD2 as a possible D gene (7 bases). With 4 bases removed from V and 3 bases from J, the gap between germline ends came to 23 bases. This CDR3 region has 18 residues. The V gene's germline CDR1 is LNHDA and CDR2 SQIVND (reference sequence). CDR3 nucleotide sequence: TGTGCCAGTAGTAACAGGGTTCGTTCCCAGCGGGGAACAGATACGCAGTATTTT. This encodes CASSNRVRSQRGTDTQYF.

This chain joins TRBV5-5 and TRBJ2-5, with a tentative D call TRBD2 (6 bases). CDR1 and CDR2 (germline): SGHKS, YYEKEE (reference sequence). There are 15 residues in the CDR3. Between the trimmed V and J ends, which lost 1 base and 0 bases, there was a span of 10 bases. The chain's CDR3 is CASSLWLADQETQYF. The CDR3 bases are TGTGCCAGCAGCTTGTGGTTAGCGGACCAAGAGACCCAGTACTTC.

This clone was seen a handful of times. The gene calls are TRBV6-2 or TRBV6-3 and TRBJ1-2; maybe TRBD1 (6 bases). Trimming shortened V by 0 bases and J by 8 bases, and 16 bases separated the two germline ends. The CDR3 contains 15 residues. CDR1 and CDR2 (germline): MNHEY, SVGEGT. CDR3 residues: CASSYSAGAPWGYTF. In DNA, the CDR3 is TGTGCCAGCAGTTACTCTGCAGGGGCCCCCTGGGGCTACACCTTC.

This clone was recorded once. The V and J genes are TRBV19 and TRBJ2-3, with 7 nucleotides matching TRBD1. The CDR3 is 13 residues long. The ends lost 4 bases at V and 6 bases at J; junction bases unmatched: 4. The germline V gene encodes CDR1 LNHDA and CDR2 SQIVND (reference sequence). The CDR3 reads CASSNRGGDTQYF. The CDR3 DNA reads as TGTGCCAGTAGTAACAGGGGTGGGGATACGCAGTATTTT.

The V call is TRBV13, the J call TRBJ2-2, with 8 positions matching TRBD2. Germline V gene lookup returns CDR1 PRHDT and CDR2 FYEKMQ (reference sequence). The CDR3 contains 15 residues. V gave up 5 bases and J gave up 2 bases; unmatched junction bases: 4. As DNA, the CDR3 is TGTGCCAGCAGCCAAAGCGGGAGCAACACCGGGGAGCTGTTTTTT. Protein product: CASSQSGSNTGELFF.

The chain links TRBV28 to TRBJ2-7; D is unresolved. The CDR3 covers 11 residues. Trimming pared 6 bases from V and 3 bases from J, leaving 6 bases between. From germline, CDR1 is MDHEN and CDR2 SYDVKM. CDR3 loop: CASRARYEQYF. CDR3 DNA: TGTGCCAGCAGAGCTCGCTACGAGCAGTACTTC.

The J gene is TRBJ2-7, the V gene TRBV18; 9 bases agree with TRBD1. Trimming at V came to 5 bases and at J to 4 bases, leaving 3 bases not matched to a gene. The CDR3 runs to 13 residues. The germline CDR1 and CDR2 sequences are KGHSH and LQKENI. The CDR3 coding sequence is TGTGCCAGCTCAGGGACAGGGCCTTACGAGCAGTACTTC. It yields the protein CASSGTGPYEQYF.

V gene TRBV2 combines with J gene TRBJ2-5, with D possibly TRBD1 on 5 matching bases. V shed 7 bases and J shed 6 bases, with 12 bases lying between them. Per germline, CDR1 SNHLY and CDR2 FYNNEI. The CDR3 contains 12 residues. The CDR3 nucleotides are TGTGCCAGCATCATGGACACCCAGACCCAGTACTTC. Its protein product is CASIMDTQTQYF.

The chain carries TRBV5-5 and TRBJ1-2, with D possibly TRBD1 on 5 matching bases. CDR1 is SGHKS and CDR2 is YYEKEE in the germline V gene (reference sequence). Trimming cost V 2 bases and J 4 bases, with 15 bases left between them. The CDR3 has 15 amino acids. The CDR3 loop reads CASSFGAVGLYGYTF. CDR3 bases: TGTGCCAGCAGCTTCGGTGCGGTGGGGCTCTATGGCTACACCTTC.

This chain joins TRBV18 and TRBJ2-3, with 11 bases matching TRBD2. The germline CDR1 and CDR2 sequences are KGHSH and LQKENI. J was trimmed by 2 bases and V by 3 bases; bases with no gene match: 1. The CDR3 length is 15 residues. CDR3 loop: CASSPGLAATDTQYF. The CDR3 DNA reads TGTGCCAGCTCACCGGGACTAGCGGCCACAGATACGCAGTATTTT. Based on the CDR3 plus reference TRBV18 and TRBJ2-3, the full variable domain is NAGVMQNPRHLVRRRGQEARLRCSPMKGHSHVYWYRQLPEEGLKFMVYLQKENIIDESGMPKERFSAEFPKEGPSILRIQQVVRGDSAAYFCASSPGLAATDTQYFGPGTRLTVL.

The CDR3 spells CASRPQGAYTEAFF. The DNA of the CDR3 is TGCGCCAGCAGACCTCAGGGGGCGTACACTGAAGCTTTCTTT. The chain combines TRBV4-1 with TRBJ1-1; 8 positions agree with TRBD1. The V and J ends lost 6 bases and 3 bases, in that order; junction bases with no gene match: 6. CDR1 is MGHRA and CDR2 is YSYEKL in the germline V gene. The CDR3 contains 14 residues.

Notes on this clone: Other nucleotide sequences from this sample produce the same CDR3. The rearrangement uses TRBV7-2 and TRBJ1-2; D is unresolved. The length of the CDR3 is 14 residues. CDR1 is SGHTA, CDR2 FQGNSA, per germline. Trimming removed 2 bases at V and 1 base at J, with 8 bases between. The CDR3 DNA reads TGTGCCAGCAGCTTAAGCGGTAGTAACTATGGCTACACCTTC. Its translation: CASSLSGSNYGYTF.

This clone has only a few counts. The CDR3 DNA is TGTGCCAGCAGCTTGGCAGGGACAGGGTTTGAAAAACTGTTTTTT. Its translation is CASSLAGTGFEKLFF. The V gene is TRBV5-4, the J gene TRBJ1-4; TRBD1 matches at 9 bases. V was pared by 0 bases and J by 7 bases, with 4 bases of the junction left unmatched. CDR3 length: 15 residues. CDR1 SGHNT and CDR2 YYREEE come from the germline V gene (reference sequence).

The V call is TRBV4-3, the J call TRBJ1-1; perhaps TRBD1 as D (6 bases). The germline CDR1 and CDR2 sequences are LGHNA and YSLEER. V gave up 8 bases and J gave up 11 bases, with 18 bases separating them. This CDR3 contains 12 residues. Here the CDR3 DNA reads TGCGCCAGCGGTAGGGGGGCGGGGGCGGCTTTCTTT. Protein: CASGRGAGAAFF.

V is TRBV11-2 and J is TRBJ2-1; a possible D gene is TRBD2 (5 bases). Trimming took off 6 bases at V and 0 bases at J, with 12 bases between the two ends. The CDR3 runs to 15 residues. The germline CDR1 and CDR2 sequences are SGHAT and FQNNGV. CDR3 nucleotides: TGTGCCAGCAGGTCCGACTACGCCTCCTACAATGAGCAGTTCTTC. It translates to CASRSDYASYNEQFF.

V usage is TRBV28 and J usage is TRBJ2-1, with D perhaps matching TRBD1 (5 bases). Trimming cost V 0 bases and J 2 bases, with 8 bases left between them. Germline V gene lookup returns CDR1 MDHEN and CDR2 SYDVKM. This CDR3 has 15 residues. CDR3 DNA sequence: TGTGCCAGCAGTTTATGGACAGACACCTACAATGAGCAGTTCTTC. Its translation: CASSLWTDTYNEQFF.